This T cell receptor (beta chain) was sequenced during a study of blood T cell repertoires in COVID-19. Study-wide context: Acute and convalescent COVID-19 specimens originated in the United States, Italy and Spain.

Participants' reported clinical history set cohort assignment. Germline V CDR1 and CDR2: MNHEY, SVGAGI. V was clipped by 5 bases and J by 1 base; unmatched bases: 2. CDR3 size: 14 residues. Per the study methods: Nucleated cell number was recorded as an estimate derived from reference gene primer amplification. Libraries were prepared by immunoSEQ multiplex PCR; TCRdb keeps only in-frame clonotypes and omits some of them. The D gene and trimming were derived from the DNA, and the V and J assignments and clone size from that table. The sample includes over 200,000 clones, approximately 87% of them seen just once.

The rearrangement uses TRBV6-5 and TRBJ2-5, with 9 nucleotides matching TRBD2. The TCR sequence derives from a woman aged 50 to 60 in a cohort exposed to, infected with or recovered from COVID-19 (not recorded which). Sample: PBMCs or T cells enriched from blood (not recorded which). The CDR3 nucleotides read TGTGCCAGCAGTCCGACTAGCGGCCAAGAGACCCAGTACTTC. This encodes CASSPTSGQETQYF.